This TCR beta chain was obtained from a study of blood T cells in healthy people across ages. Findings and limits, study-wide: It was not possible, with unsorted PBMCs, to conclusively compare naive and antigen-experienced cells. In older individuals, TCR beta diversity per million T cells was lower, falling roughly linearly with age.

A second about 6 to 12 cycle PCR used barcoded and J-beta primers. In TCRdb, the 5' RACE reads were re-called with MiXCR into one record per CDR3 protein. This sample carries approximately 1.5 million distinct CDR3 sequences, about 45% of them seen once, and the ten largest clones take 4%. Every participating donor contributed roughly 10 milliliters of peripheral blood through a draw. Isolation of PBMCs gave at least 7 million cells per sample. This clonotype showed up just a few times. Its antigen is not known. Sequenced input: blood. This sequence originates from a woman in her late teens or twenties in good health.

The chain's CDR3 is CASSQERYTDTQYF. The DNA of the CDR3 is TGTGCCAGCAGCCAAGAGCGGTACACAGATACGCAGTATTTT. This rearrangement joins TRBV4-2 to TRBJ2-3; D gene unclear. The CDR3 runs to 14 residues. Germline CDR1 LGHNA, CDR2 YNFKEQ. Trimming removed 0 bases from V and 2 bases from J, with 6 bases in between.